This T cell receptor (beta chain) is from a study of T cells after posttransplantation cyclophosphamide. Broader study findings: TRB overlap between skin or GI tissue T cells and blood was limited. Recipient CMV seropositivity and CMV reactivation strongly tracked TRB clonality.

Treatment was busulfan-fludarabine conditioning, a marrow graft, and cyclophosphamide on days +3 and +4. A note on this clone: Its target is not known.

The CDR3 runs to 15 residues. V shed 6 bases, J shed 6 bases, and the junction held 11 bases outside the gene matches. Germline CDR1 and CDR2: KGHSH and LQKENI. The assay was immunoSEQ multiplex PCR, and TCRdb's table has in-frame clones only and misses some. The data show about 22,000 clones, with around 85% seen just once and roughly an eighth held by the top ten. This receptor was identified in a female patient younger than 45 who received an allogeneic stem cell transplant from an unrelated donor, was CMV-positive, and had no GVHD. The graft donor may account for some of the T cells. The sequences come from PBMCs, collected after allogeneic stem cell transplant with posttransplant cyclophosphamide. This chain connects TRBV18 to TRBJ2-4, with 7 bases matching TRBD2. The CDR3 protein is CASSDQEGGVNIQYF. The CDR3 DNA sequence: TGTGCCAGCTCTGACCAGGAGGGAGGGGTAAACATTCAGTACTTC.